The 26 T cell receptor beta chains reported below all come from one sample, sequenced in a study of T cell repertoires in cytomegalovirus infection. TCRdb analysed the reads with MiXCR anew, one entry per CDR3 protein. The sample carries more than 150,000 distinct CDR3 sequences, 15% to 20% recorded once. Sequencing input: PBMCs. Every receptor here comes from a human donor in good health (CMV status not recorded). Some clones in this sample may be carry-over from other donors' samples.

In its sample, this clonotype was seen a few times. The chain employs TRBV28 and TRBJ2-2; TRBD2 matches at 8 bases. Trimming at V came to 5 bases and at J to 3 bases, leaving 8 bases not matched to a gene. The CDR3 extends over 16 amino acids. Germline values: CDR1 MDHEN, CDR2 SYDVKM. CDR3 region: CASSSVTGGHTGELFF. The CDR3 DNA sequence: TGTGCCAGCAGTAGCGTAACGGGGGGGCACACCGGGGAGCTGTTTTTT.

The chain employs TRBV29-1 and TRBJ2-1; 9 bases are shared with TRBD2. V gave up 1 base and J gave up 3 bases; unmatched junction bases: 1. The germline CDR1 and CDR2 sequences are SQVTM and ANQGSEA. CDR3 size: 14 residues. As DNA, the CDR3 is TGCAGCGTTGAAGGCGGGAGGGGCTACAATGAGCAGTTCTTC. Residues: CSVEGGRGYNEQFF.

The genes are TRBV24-1 and TRBJ2-2; 11 bases agree with TRBD2. V lost 6 bases, J lost 6 bases, and 5 bases stayed unmatched. Germline assignment: CDR1 KGHDR and CDR2 SFDVKD. This CDR3 is built from 15 residues. The CDR3 loop reads CATSPTSGRSGELFF. The CDR3 DNA is TGTGCCACCAGTCCCACTAGCGGGAGATCCGGGGAGCTGTTTTTT.

This clonotype occurred many times. The chain joins TRBV6-1 to TRBJ2-7; 14 positions match TRBD2. The CDR3 consists of 16 residues. Germline CDR1 and CDR2: MNHNS and SASEGT. After removal of 3 bases from V and 3 bases from J, the junction contained 4 bases not matched to a gene. Here the CDR3 reads CASSEGLAGAGYEQYF. In DNA, the CDR3 is TGTGCCAGCAGTGAGGGACTAGCGGGGGCCGGCTACGAGCAGTACTTC.

This clonotype was counted ten times or more. The chain links TRBV12-3 or TRBV12-4 to TRBJ1-5, with D tentatively TRBD1 (6 bases). Trimming took off 6 bases at V and 0 bases at J, with 21 bases between the two ends. The CDR3 has 18 amino acids. The CDR3 DNA sequence: TGTGCCAGCAGCTCCGTGTACTGGACAGCTATTAGCAATCAGCCCCAGCATTTT. Translated, it gives CASSSVYWTAISNQPQHF.

This clonotype was counted only a few times. The chain is built from TRBV20-1 and TRBJ2-1, with 13 bases aligning to TRBD2. The germline V gene encodes CDR1 DFQATT and CDR2 SNEGSKA (reference sequence). With V trimmed by 5 bases and J by 8 bases, 9 bases remained unmatched. The CDR3 totals 15 residues. The CDR3 coding sequence is TGCAGTGCTGCGCGGACTAGCGGGAGTGGCGATGAGCAGTTCTTC. Translation: CSAARTSGSGDEQFF.

The chain combines TRBV5-6 with TRBJ2-2, with a weak D call TRBD2 (6 bases). Trimming shortened V by 0 bases and J by 6 bases, and 6 bases separated the two germline ends. CDR1 and CDR2 from the germline V gene are SGHDT and YYEEEE. This CDR3 has 13 amino acids. CDR3 nucleotide sequence: TGTGCCAGCAGCTTGGGACTAGCCGGGGAGCTGTTTTTT. As protein: CASSLGLAGELFF.

V and J are TRBV12-3 or TRBV12-4 and TRBJ2-3, with D perhaps TRBD2 (6 bases). CDR3 length: 15 amino acids. The V end lost 3 bases, the J end lost 4 bases, and 14 bases lay between the germline ends. The CDR3 sequence is CASSFAGSLPDTQYF. The CDR3 DNA reads TGTGCCAGCAGTTTCGCGGGGTCCCTCCCAGATACGCAGTATTTT.

This clonotype was seen at least ten times. The V and J genes are TRBV7-2 and TRBJ2-5; possibly TRBD2 for D (6 bases). With 1 base removed from V and 1 base from J, the gap between germline ends came to 10 bases. CDR1 and CDR2 (germline): SGHTA, FQGNSA. The CDR3 totals 15 residues. The CDR3 DNA reads TGTGCCAGCAGCTTAGGCCTAGCGCGCCAAGAGACCCAGTACTTC. As protein: CASSLGLARQETQYF.

The rearrangement links TRBV20-1 to TRBJ2-3; D gene uncertain. The germline gives CDR1 DFQATT, CDR2 SNEGSKA (reference sequence). Trimming left V 5 bases short and J 2 bases short, with 17 bases between. The length of the CDR3 is 15 residues. Written as DNA, the CDR3 is TGCAGTGCTCCTCAGGCGCGGCATTACACAGATACGCAGTATTTT. Translation gives CSAPQARHYTDTQYF.

The V call is TRBV7-6, the J call TRBJ2-1; a weak D match, TRBD1 (6 bases). This CDR3 is 16 amino acids long. Germline loops: CDR1 SGHVS, CDR2 FNYEAQ. V was shortened by 0 bases and J by 6 bases, with 15 bases between the two germline ends. CDR3 bases: TGTGCCAGCAGCTTAGCGAAACAGGGCAGGATCAATGAGCAGTTCTTC. Translation gives CASSLAKQGRINEQFF. Full variable domain (missing parts from reference TRBV7-6 and TRBJ2-1): GAGVSQSPRYKVTKRGQDVALRCDPISGHVSLYWYRQALGQGPEFLTYFNYEAQQDKSGLPNDRFSAERPEGSISTLTIQRTEQRDSAMYRCASSLAKQGRINEQFFGPGTRLTVL.

The rearrangement links TRBV6-1 to TRBJ2-1, with TRBD2 as a possible D gene (5 bases). CDR3 length equals 14 residues. With 2 bases removed from V and 5 bases from J, the gap between germline ends came to 10 bases. Germline lookup yields CDR1 MNHNS and CDR2 SASEGT. In DNA, the CDR3 is TGTGCCAGCAGTGAAAGGTGGCGGGACAATGAGCAGTTCTTC. Amino acids: CASSERWRDNEQFF.

This chain connects TRBV6-1 to TRBJ2-7; 9 bases fit TRBD1. This CDR3 has 15 residues. The V segment lost 6 bases and the J segment 6 bases; nucleotides outside the gene matches: 12. Germline-derived CDR1 and CDR2 are MNHNS and SASEGT. The CDR3 protein is CASSKTGQGISEQYF. Written as DNA, the CDR3 is TGTGCCAGCAGCAAAACGGGACAGGGAATCTCCGAGCAGTACTTC.

This clonotype came up a few times. DNA for the CDR3: TGTGCCACCAGCGACAGAGCTAACTATGGCTACACCTTC. It encodes CATSDRANYGYTF. V and J are TRBV24-1 and TRBJ1-2; D may be TRBD1 (5 bases). Between the trimmed V and J ends, which lost 7 bases and 0 bases, there was a span of 8 bases. This CDR3 region has 13 residues. Germline V lookup: CDR1 KGHDR, CDR2 SFDVKD.

The sample holds many counts of this clonotype. The chain has TRBV11-1 and TRBJ2-1; perhaps TRBD1 as D (6 bases). Germline lookup yields CDR1 SGHAT and CDR2 FQDESV (reference sequence). The CDR3 extends over 16 amino acids. Trimming left V 5 bases short and J 0 bases short, with 14 bases between. CDR3 region: CASSHRALGSYNEQFF. The DNA of the CDR3 is TGTGCCAGCAGCCACAGGGCCCTGGGCTCCTACAATGAGCAGTTCTTC. The full variable domain, in which reference TRBV11-1 and TRBJ2-1 provide the parts outside the CDR3, is EAEVAQSPRYKITEKSQAVAFWCDPISGHATLYWYRQILGQGPELLVQFQDESVVDDSQLPKDRFSAERLKGVDSTLKIQPAELGDSAMYLCASSHRALGSYNEQFFGPGTRLTVL.

The rearrangement joins TRBV2 to TRBJ2-4; tentative D call: TRBD2 (6 bases). CDR1 is SNHLY, CDR2 FYNNEI, per germline. Trimming stripped 8 bases from V and 1 base from J, with 15 bases between. There are 15 residues in the CDR3. DNA for the CDR3: TGTGCCAGCTCCACAGGCAGCGGGGCCAAAAACATTCAGTACTTC. Translating gives CASSTGSGAKNIQYF. The full variable domain, completed using reference TRBV2 and TRBJ2-4, is EPEVTQTPSHQVTQMGQEVILRCVPISNHLYFYWYRQILGQKVEFLVSFYNNEISEKSEIFDDQFSVERPDGSNFTLKIRSTKLEDSAMYFCASSTGSGAKNIQYFGAGTRLSVL.

This clonotype was seen many times. The J gene is TRBJ1-5, the V gene TRBV5-1, with D maybe TRBD1 (5 bases). The germline V and J ends were trimmed by 0 bases and 2 bases, with 9 bases remaining between them. Germline V lookup: CDR1 SGHRS, CDR2 YFSETQ. This CDR3 spans 15 amino acids. CDR3 in amino acids: CASSLGTTGNQPQHF. As DNA, the CDR3 is TGCGCCAGCAGCTTGGGGACAACGGGCAATCAGCCCCAGCATTTT.

The rearrangement links TRBV20-1 to TRBJ1-1; possible D gene TRBD1, 6 bases. The CDR3 totals 14 residues. Trimming stripped 0 bases from V and 0 bases from J, with 8 bases between. Per germline, CDR1 DFQATT and CDR2 SNEGSKA (reference sequence). The CDR3 protein is CSARDGTLNTEAFF. The CDR3, as DNA: TGCAGTGCTAGAGATGGGACACTGAACACTGAAGCTTTCTTT.

This clonotype was seen a handful of times. The chain joins TRBV28 to TRBJ2-3; 10 nucleotides match TRBD2. CDR1 is MDHEN and CDR2 is SYDVKM in the germline V gene. There are 15 residues in the CDR3. Trimming took 3 bases from V and 9 from J; bases not matched to a gene: 9. The CDR3 region is CASSLNPSGRSTQYF. DNA of the CDR3: TGTGCCAGCAGTTTGAATCCTAGCGGGAGATCCACGCAGTATTTT.

This clonotype was counted a few times. The chain has TRBV4-1 and TRBJ1-6; D is ambiguous. The CDR3 is 16 residues long. V was clipped by 3 bases and J by 9 bases, with 18 bases between them. In germline, CDR1 is MGHRA, CDR2 YSYEKL. Written as DNA, the CDR3 is TGCGCCAGCAGCCACGAAGACGGGTCCCCATTTTCACCCCTCCACTTT. Amino acids: CASSHEDGSPFSPLHF.

The table lists this clonotype with many counts. The rearrangement joins TRBV19 to TRBJ1-3, with D possibly matching TRBD1 (5 bases). Germline CDR1 and CDR2: LNHDA and SQIVND (reference sequence). Trimming shortened V by 4 bases and J by 7 bases, and 14 bases separated the two germline ends. The CDR3 runs to 14 residues. The DNA of the CDR3 is TGTGCCAGTAGTAGCGGGGACGAGCGGAACACCATATATTTT. Translation gives CASSSGDERNTIYF.

In its sample, this clonotype was seen many times. The chain couples TRBV7-3 to TRBJ2-7; 9 bases are shared with TRBD1. The CDR3 runs 15 residues. The germline CDR1 and CDR2 sequences are SGHTA and FQGTGA. With 2 bases clipped from V and 2 bases from J, the junction kept 4 bases outside the gene matches. The CDR3 coding sequence is TGTGCCAGCAGCTTAGCGGGACAGGGACCCTACGAGCAGTACTTC. It specifies CASSLAGQGPYEQYF.

The rearrangement links TRBV9 to TRBJ1-2; D not resolved. This CDR3 is 13 amino acids long. V was clipped by 0 bases and J by 14 bases, with 17 bases between them. From germline, CDR1 is SGDLS and CDR2 YYNGEE. The CDR3 region has the DNA TGTGCCAGCAGCGTAGATGGCAGCCGCTTTATTACCTTC. This encodes CASSVDGSRFITF. The complete variable domain, with remaining parts taken from reference TRBV9 and TRBJ1-2, reads DSGVTQTPKHLITATGQRVTLRCSPRSGDLSVYWYQQSLDQGLQFLIQYYNGEERAKGNILERFSAQQFPDLHSELNLSSLELGDSALYFCASSVDGSRFITFGSGTRLTVV.

This clonotype was picked up many times. This sequence joins TRBV6-5 and TRBJ2-5; 7 nucleotides line up with TRBD1. Per the germline V gene, CDR1 is MNHEY and CDR2 is SVGAGI. Trimming took 0 bases from V and 1 from J; bases not matched to a gene: 2. The CDR3 sequence is 15 residues long. The CDR3: CASSYSTGIQETQYF. CDR3 nucleotides: TGTGCCAGCAGTTACTCGACAGGGATCCAAGAGACCCAGTACTTC.

The sample holds many counts of this clonotype. The rearrangement uses TRBV12-3 or TRBV12-4 and TRBJ2-3, with TRBD2 matching over 10 bases. The V and J ends lost 1 base and 5 bases, in that order; junction bases with no gene match: 3. This CDR3 region has 15 residues. Here the CDR3 DNA reads TGTGCCAGCAGTTTAGTAGCGGGAGGCCAAGATACGCAGTATTTT. This codes for CASSLVAGGQDTQYF.

This clonotype was picked up many times. The gene calls are TRBV12-3 or TRBV12-4 and TRBJ2-3; no firm D call. The CDR3 has 15 amino acids. The V end lost 2 bases, the J end lost 6 bases, and 15 bases lay between the germline ends. The chain's CDR3 is CASSLSRRYADTQYF. The CDR3 DNA reads as TGTGCCAGCAGTTTAAGTAGGCGATATGCCGATACGCAGTATTTT.